This T cell receptor (beta chain) comes out of a study of T cell repertoires in cytomegalovirus infection. Study summary: Recently identified HLA-C-restricted CMV epitopes were among the peptides used. Signatures in public TCR beta sequences pointed to both CMV infection and matching HLA type.

On this clonotype: Its antigen is not identified.

Germline V gene data show CDR1 as GTSNPN and CDR2 as SVGIG (reference sequence). Germline trimming cut 1 base from V and 3 bases from J; bases unmatched to any gene: 4. The CDR3 consists of 15 residues. TCRdb reprocessed the reads with MiXCR, giving one entry per CDR3 protein. The table has approximately 270,000 distinct CDR3 sequences, around 20% seen once. Study-wide findings and caveats: Dominating the ex vivo response were TCR beta clonotypes that were CMV-specific and HLA-C-restricted.

The chain combines TRBV30 with TRBJ2-5; 11 bases are shared with TRBD1. The starting material was cultured PBMCs, obtained from culture after CMV antigen stimulation. This TCR came from a human donor in good health (CMV status not recorded). Some clones in this sample may be carry-over from other donors' samples. CDR3 DNA sequence: TGTGCCTGGAGTGCAGGACAGGGGGCGGAAGAGACCCAGTACTTC. Amino acid sequence: CAWSAGQGAEETQYF.